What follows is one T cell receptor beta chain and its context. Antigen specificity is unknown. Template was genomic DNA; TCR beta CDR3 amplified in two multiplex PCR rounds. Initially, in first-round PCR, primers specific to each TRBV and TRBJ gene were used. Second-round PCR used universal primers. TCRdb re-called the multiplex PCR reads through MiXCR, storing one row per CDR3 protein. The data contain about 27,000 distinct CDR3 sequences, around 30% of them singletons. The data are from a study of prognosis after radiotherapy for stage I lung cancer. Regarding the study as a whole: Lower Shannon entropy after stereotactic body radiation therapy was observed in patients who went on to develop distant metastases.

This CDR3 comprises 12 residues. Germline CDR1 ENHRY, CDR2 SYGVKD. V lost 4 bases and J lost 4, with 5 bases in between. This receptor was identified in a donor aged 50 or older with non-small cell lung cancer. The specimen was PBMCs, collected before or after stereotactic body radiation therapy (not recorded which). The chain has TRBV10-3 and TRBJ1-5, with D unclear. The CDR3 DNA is TGTGCCATCAGTGCTGGGAATCAGCCCCAGCATTTT. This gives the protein CAISAGNQPQHF.